This is a list of T cell receptor beta chains from one sample in a study of blood T cell repertoires in COVID-19. Assay used: immunoSEQ multiplex PCR; TCRdb lists only in-frame clones, some missing. The table lists about 360,000 clones, 75% to 90% of them singletons. Sequencing input: peripheral blood. Receptors were obtained from a woman aged 55-69 years with COVID-19, enrolled during active disease. Both conserved end residues are part of each CDR3. A D gene is named only where the DNA matches it firmly. Clone size, where shown, is once, few, many, or a class for clones that have expanded.

>TRBV19|-|TRBD1|TRBJ1-2
CASSNPGQGARGYTF
TGTGCCAGTAGCAACCCGGGACAGGGGGCTCGTGGCTACACCTTC
>TRBV6-4|-|-|TRBJ1-5
CASSDSTGDSNQPQHF
TGTGCCAGCAGTGACTCCACAGGAGATAGCAATCAGCCCCAGCATTTT
>TRBV6-6|-|TRBD1|TRBJ2-7
CASRQDRGPYEQYF
TGTGCCAGCAGACAGGACAGGGGCCCCTACGAGCAGTACTTC
>TRBV5-1|-|TRBD2|TRBJ2-7
CASSLRSSGVSYEQYF
TGCGCCAGCAGCTTAAGGTCTAGCGGGGTTTCCTACGAGCAGTACTTC
>TRBV25-1|-|-|TRBJ2-5
CASTEDWGTQYF
TGTGCCAGCACGGAGGATTGGGGGACCCAGTACTTC
>TRBV19|-|TRBD1|TRBJ1-1
CASSIRGRDTEAFF
TGTGCCAGTAGTATAAGGGGGCGTGATACTGAAGCTTTCTTT
>TRBV7-3|-|-|TRBJ2-7
CASSPDYSYEQYF
TGTGCCAGCAGCCCGGACTACTCCTACGAGCAGTACTTC
>TRBV7-9|few|-|TRBJ2-5
CASSKGQLSLRQETQYF
TGTGCCAGCAGCAAGGGGCAGCTCTCACTGAGGCAAGAGACCCAGTACTTC
>TRBV14|-|-|TRBJ1-1
CASSQELSTEAFF
TGTGCCAGCAGCCAAGAGCTAAGTACTGAAGCTTTCTTT
>TRBV18|-|TRBD1|TRBJ1-2
CASSPPGTGAYGYTF
TGTGCCAGCTCACCTCCCGGGACAGGGGCCTATGGCTACACCTTC
>TRBV5-1|-|TRBD1|TRBJ1-2
CASSFTGTGYGYTF
TGCGCCAGCAGCTTTACCGGGACAGGCTATGGCTACACCTTC
>TRBV10-1|-|-|TRBJ2-1
CASRASLDGEQFF
TGCGCCAGCAGAGCTAGCCTAGATGGTGAGCAGTTCTTC
>TRBV18|-|-|TRBJ1-4
CASSQFPPAANEKLFF
TGTGCCAGCTCACAATTCCCCCCTGCAGCTAATGAAAAACTGTTTTTT
>TRBV18|-|TRBD1|TRBJ2-3
CASSPGDRKSTDTQYF
TGTGCCAGCTCACCTGGGGACAGAAAAAGCACAGATACGCAGTATTTT
>TRBV5-1|-|-|TRBJ2-7
CASRGSLAPYEQYF
TGCGCCAGCAGGGGGAGCCTAGCCCCGTACGAGCAGTACTTC
>TRBV7-9|-|-|TRBJ2-7
CASSLENRVQYF
TGTGCCAGCAGCTTAGAAAACAGGGTTCAGTACTTC
>TRBV10-3|-|TRBD2|TRBJ2-3
CAISLAGGADTQYF
TGTGCCATCAGCTTAGCGGGGGGAGCGGATACGCAGTATTTT
>TRBV5-6|-|TRBD2|TRBJ2-7
CASSSPNRAGEEQYF
TGTGCCAGCAGCTCCCCCAATAGGGCGGGGGAAGAGCAGTACTTC
>TRBV7-9|-|TRBD2|TRBJ2-1
CASSPEWEGAYNEQFF
TGTGCCAGCAGCCCAGAATGGGAGGGTGCCTACAATGAGCAGTTCTTC
>TRBV6-2/TRBV6-3|-|-|TRBJ2-7
CASSYSGHQTYEQYF
TGTGCCAGCAGTTACTCCGGACACCAAACCTACGAGCAGTACTTC
>TRBV28|-|-|TRBJ1-4
CASTTPPEKLFF
TGTGCCAGCACCACTCCCCCTGAAAAACTGTTTTTT
>TRBV6-5|-|TRBD1|TRBJ2-7
CASRDTGVSYEQYF
TGTGCCAGCAGGGACACAGGGGTTTCCTACGAGCAGTACTTC
>TRBV7-6|-|TRBD2|TRBJ2-1
CASSLDYARGVHNEQFF
TGTGCCAGCAGCTTAGATTATGCGCGGGGGGTCCACAATGAGCAGTTCTTC
>TRBV19|-|-|TRBJ2-5
CASSISEQETQYF
TGTGCCAGTAGTATTTCGGAGCAAGAGACCCAGTACTTC
>TRBV11-3|-|TRBD1|TRBJ2-7
CASSPAGQGEDEQYF
TGTGCCAGCAGCCCAGCGGGACAGGGGGAAGACGAGCAGTACTTC
>TRBV13|-|TRBD1|TRBJ2-2
CASSRNRGFLTGELFF
TGTGCCAGCAGCCGTAACAGGGGTTTTCTTACCGGGGAGCTGTTTTTT
>TRBV5-1|-|TRBD1|TRBJ2-1
CASSFDRGAYNEQFF
TGCGCCAGCAGCTTTGACAGGGGAGCCTACAATGAGCAGTTCTTC
>TRBV6-5|-|-|TRBJ1-1
CASSQGFNTEAFF
TGTGCCAGCAGCCAGGGGTTCAACACTGAAGCTTTCTTT
>TRBV5-8|-|-|TRBJ1-3
CASSFGAQGASGNTIYF
TGTGCCAGCAGCTTTGGAGCACAGGGCGCTTCTGGAAACACCATATATTTT
>TRBV19|-|TRBD2|TRBJ2-7
CASSPYLAVSYEQYF
TGTGCCAGTAGTCCCTATCTAGCGGTCTCCTACGAGCAGTACTTC
>TRBV12-5|-|TRBD1|TRBJ1-4
CASGLVLGTALEKLFF
TGTGCTAGTGGTTTGGTACTTGGGACAGCACTTGAAAAACTGTTTTTT
>TRBV19|-|-|TRBJ1-1
CASIKSLNTEAFF
TGTGCCAGTATAAAAAGCTTGAACACTGAAGCTTTCTTT
>TRBV4-2|once|TRBD1|TRBJ1-2
CASSQDWDRGHYGYTF
TGTGCCAGCAGCCAAGATTGGGACAGGGGACACTATGGCTACACCTTC
>TRBV30|-|-|TRBJ1-4
CAWGEANEKLFF
TGTGCCTGGGGGGAGGCTAATGAAAAACTGTTTTTT
>TRBV6-5|-|TRBD2|TRBJ2-3
CASMRTSGGTDTQYF
TGTGCCAGCATGAGGACTAGCGGGGGCACAGATACGCAGTATTTT
>TRBV10-1|-|-|TRBJ1-6
CASSDRPPGRDSPLHF
TGCGCCAGCAGTGACCGCCCCCCCGGCAGGGATTCACCCCTCCACTTT
>TRBV27|-|TRBD1|TRBJ2-2
CASSVFSGTGAGELFF
TGTGCCAGCAGTGTATTTTCCGGGACAGGGGCTGGGGAGCTGTTTTTT
>TRBV11-1|once|TRBD1|TRBJ2-7
CASGIRTGYDYEQYF
TGTGCCAGCGGCATAAGGACAGGTTATGACTACGAGCAGTACTTC
>TRBV7-9|-|-|TRBJ1-1
CASSFDAGLTEAFF
TGTGCCAGCAGCTTCGATGCGGGGTTAACTGAAGCTTTCTTT
>TRBV19|-|TRBD1|TRBJ1-1
CASSIRDREWGMNTEAFF
TGTGCCAGTAGTATCAGAGACAGGGAATGGGGGATGAACACTGAAGCTTTCTTT
>TRBV11-2|-|-|TRBJ1-2
CASSLTGYGYTF
TGTGCCAGCAGCTTAACGGGGTATGGCTACACCTTC
>TRBV5-6|few|-|TRBJ1-6
CASSLGYSSYNSPLHF
TGTGCCAGCAGCTTGGGGTATAGCTCCTATAATTCACCCCTCCACTTT
>TRBV7-9|-|-|TRBJ1-1
CASSFEQVNTEAFF
TGTGCCAGCAGCTTCGAACAGGTGAACACTGAAGCTTTCTTT
>TRBV7-6|-|-|TRBJ2-1
CASSFSTGSYNEQFF
TGTGCCAGCAGCTTTAGTACAGGGTCCTACAATGAGCAGTTCTTC
>TRBV2|-|-|TRBJ1-2
CAAGGSYGYTF
TGTGCCGCTGGAGGGAGCTATGGCTACACCTTC
>TRBV19|-|TRBD1|TRBJ1-3
CASSIRVNRGLSGNTIYF
TGTGCCAGTAGTATAAGGGTCAACAGGGGACTTTCTGGAAACACCATATATTTT
>TRBV4-3|-|-|TRBJ1-1
CASSQDHPGVGTEAFF
TGCGCCAGCAGCCAAGATCACCCAGGGGTAGGGACTGAAGCTTTCTTT
>TRBV27|once|-|TRBJ2-3
CASSQTILTDTQYF
TGTGCCAGCAGCCAGACAATCCTCACAGATACGCAGTATTTT
>TRBV27|-|-|TRBJ1-1
CASRPTWVNTEAFF
TGTGCCAGCAGACCGACTTGGGTGAACACTGAAGCTTTCTTT
>TRBV5-6|few|-|TRBJ2-3
CASSLISDTQYF
TGTGCCAGCAGCTTGATCTCAGATACGCAGTATTTT
>TRBV10-3|once|TRBD1|TRBJ1-2
CAISESQGAYGYTF
TGTGCCATCAGTGAGTCGCAGGGGGCCTATGGCTACACCTTC
>TRBV12-3/TRBV12-4|-|-|TRBJ2-7
CASSEGGPYEQYF
TGTGCCAGCAGTGAGGGGGGGCCCTACGAGCAGTACTTC
>TRBV11-2|-|-|TRBJ1-6
CASSLAGFGSPLHF
TGTGCCAGCAGCTTAGCAGGGTTTGGGTCACCCCTCCACTTT
>TRBV19|-|-|TRBJ1-5
CASSIWGRSNQPQHF
TGTGCCAGTAGTATTTGGGGCCGAAGCAATCAGCCCCAGCATTTT
>TRBV28|once|TRBD1|TRBJ2-2
CASSLWSGGNTGELFF
TGTGCCAGCAGTTTATGGTCAGGGGGCAACACCGGGGAGCTGTTTTTT
>TRBV20-1|-|-|TRBJ2-1
CSASVGLSYNEQFF
TGCAGTGCTAGTGTGGGACTTTCCTACAATGAGCAGTTCTTC
>TRBV3-1/TRBV3-2|-|TRBD1|TRBJ1-1
CASSTDRGNTEAFF
TGTGCCAGCAGCACCGACAGGGGAAACACTGAAGCTTTCTTT